Following are 4 T cell receptor beta chains from one sample sequenced in a study of blood T cell repertoires in COVID-19. Repertoires were generated with immunoSEQ multiplex PCR, while TCRdb's copy carries only in-frame clones and drops some. The sample shows over 110,000 clones, around 84% of them seen only once. Sequencing was performed on peripheral blood. These TCRs come from a man in his 60s with active or convalescent COVID-19.

The rearrangement links TRBV11-2 to TRBJ2-4; no reliable D call. V was trimmed by 4 bases and J by 0 bases, leaving 7 bases between them. The V gene's germline CDR1 is SGHAT and CDR2 FQNNGV. The CDR3 length is 14 residues. The CDR3 bases are TGTGCCAGCAGCTCAAGACTAGCCAAAAACATTCAGTACTTC. It encodes CASSSRLAKNIQYF.

This chain joins TRBV3-1 (or the pseudogene TRBV3-2) and TRBJ1-5, with 9 bases identical to TRBD1. This CDR3 contains 18 residues. Looked up from germline, CDR1 is LGHDT and CDR2 is YNNKEL (reference sequence). The V gene end was trimmed by 4 bases and the J gene end by 3 bases; junction bases not matched to a gene: 13. In nucleotides, the CDR3 is TGTGCCAGCAGCCGAGGCCGGGACAGGGCAGGATACAATCAGCCCCAGCATTTT. Protein product: CASSRGRDRAGYNQPQHF.

Here the CDR3 reads CASGLEGMEAFF. CDR3 DNA: TGTGCTAGTGGTTTGGAGGGGATGGAAGCTTTCTTT. The chain carries TRBV12-5 and TRBJ1-1, with D possibly matching TRBD1 (5 bases). CDR1 and CDR2 (germline): LGHNT, FRNRAP. The CDR3 has 12 amino acids. V shed 1 base and J shed 8 bases, with 8 bases lying between them.

The chain uses TRBV9 and TRBJ2-3, with D possibly TRBD1 on 5 matching bases. Germline lookup yields CDR1 SGDLS and CDR2 YYNGEE. The V gene lost 0 bases and the J gene lost 2 bases, with 13 bases spanning the gap. The CDR3 extends over 16 amino acids. This chain's CDR3 is CASSVGLMTDTDTQYF. DNA for the CDR3: TGTGCCAGCAGCGTAGGTCTCATGACAGACACAGATACGCAGTATTTT.